This T cell receptor beta chain was sequenced in a study of identical twins. A universal primer binding site was introduced by template switching. The final cDNA contained unique molecular identifiers. From the 5' RACE reads, TCRdb called clonotypes with MiXCR, one entry per CDR3 protein. The sample contains 450,000 or so distinct CDR3 sequences, roughly an eighth of which appear only once. This clonotype came up a few times. Per germline, CDR1 SQVTM and CDR2 ANQGSEA. The V end was cut by 5 bases, the J end by 7 bases, with 11 bases between. This CDR3 is built from 11 residues. The sample was also reused in another study, on yellow fever vaccine responses in identical twins.

Sequencing input: CD4+ T cells sorted from blood. The TCR sequence derives from a woman younger than 35 in good health. J is TRBJ1-2 and V is TRBV29-1, with D possibly matching TRBD1 (6 bases). The CDR3 DNA is TGCAGCGTTTTGGGGGCGGGTGGCTACACCTTC. Amino acid sequence: CSVLGAGGYTF.